The rows below give T cell receptor beta chains drawn from one sample of a study of blood T cell repertoires in COVID-19. Sequenced by immunoSEQ multiplex PCR; TCRdb stores in-frame clones only, minus some. The sample lists roughly 390,000 clones; approximately 87% were seen once. Sequencing was carried out using peripheral blood. These receptors were collected from a young woman with COVID-19, enrolled during active disease. Both conserved end residues are part of each CDR3. The order of the fields is CDR3 protein, CDR3 DNA, clone size, J gene, D gene, V gene. D genes are given only for firm matches. Clone size is shown for a subset of rows, as once, few, many or a class of expanded clone.

cdr3_aa: CASSYRSAGVSYNEQFF
cdr3_nt: TGTGCCAGCAGTTATCGGTCCGCGGGCGTCTCCTACAATGAGCAGTTCTTC
clone_size: .
j_call: TRBJ2-1
d_call: .
v_call: TRBV6-2/TRBV6-3

cdr3_aa: CASTREEGETQYF
cdr3_nt: TGTGCCAGCACGAGGGAGGAGGGAGAGACCCAGTACTTC
clone_size: .
j_call: TRBJ2-5
d_call: .
v_call: TRBV2

cdr3_aa: CASSLARNEQFF
cdr3_nt: TGTGCCAGCAGCTTAGCCCGGAATGAGCAGTTCTTC
clone_size: .
j_call: TRBJ2-1
d_call: .
v_call: TRBV11-3

cdr3_aa: CAWSVVRDTEAFF
cdr3_nt: TGTGCCTGGAGTGTAGTCCGGGATACTGAAGCTTTCTTT
clone_size: .
j_call: TRBJ1-1
d_call: .
v_call: TRBV30

cdr3_aa: CSAVREYEQYF
cdr3_nt: TGCAGTGCTGTTCGGGAGTACGAGCAGTACTTC
clone_size: .
j_call: TRBJ2-7
d_call: .
v_call: TRBV20-1

cdr3_aa: CASSGTGTGTSLMTDTQYF
cdr3_nt: TGTGCCAGCAGCGGCACCGGGACAGGGACTAGTCTTATGACAGATACGCAGTATTTT
clone_size: few
j_call: TRBJ2-3
d_call: .
v_call: TRBV9

cdr3_aa: CASSQLSSGMRKQFF
cdr3_nt: TGTGCCAGCAGCCAATTGTCTAGCGGGATGCGGAAGCAGTTCTTC
clone_size: .
j_call: TRBJ2-1
d_call: TRBD2
v_call: TRBV16

cdr3_aa: CAWSLPQPQGVETQYF
cdr3_nt: TGTGCCTGGAGTCTTCCTCAACCCCAGGGTGTGGAGACCCAGTACTTC
clone_size: .
j_call: TRBJ2-5
d_call: .
v_call: TRBV30

cdr3_aa: CASRTGTSGETQYF
cdr3_nt: TGTGCCAGCAGGACCGGGACTAGCGGGGAGACCCAGTACTTC
clone_size: .
j_call: TRBJ2-5
d_call: TRBD2
v_call: TRBV2

cdr3_aa: CASSGGSYEQYF
cdr3_nt: TGTGCCAGCAGCGGCGGGTCCTACGAGCAGTACTTC
clone_size: once
j_call: TRBJ2-7
d_call: .
v_call: TRBV5-4

cdr3_aa: CASRGQGANEQFF
cdr3_nt: TGTGCCAGTAGGGGGCAGGGGGCCAATGAGCAGTTCTTC
clone_size: .
j_call: TRBJ2-1
d_call: TRBD1
v_call: TRBV19

cdr3_aa: CASSPGGRGNEQYF
cdr3_nt: TGTGCCAGCTCACCAGGAGGTCGAGGAAACGAGCAGTACTTC
clone_size: .
j_call: TRBJ2-7
d_call: .
v_call: TRBV18

cdr3_aa: CASSYGVAGLGETQYF
cdr3_nt: TGTGCCAGCAGTTATGGGGTTGCGGGATTGGGGGAGACCCAGTACTTC
clone_size: .
j_call: TRBJ2-5
d_call: .
v_call: TRBV6-5

cdr3_aa: CASSLPRTGEANYGYTF
cdr3_nt: TGTGCCAGCAGCTTACCAAGGACAGGGGAAGCTAACTATGGCTACACCTTC
clone_size: .
j_call: TRBJ1-2
d_call: TRBD1
v_call: TRBV7-2

cdr3_aa: CAWSVLRLNTEAFF
cdr3_nt: TGTGCCTGGAGTGTACTCAGGTTGAACACTGAAGCTTTCTTT
clone_size: .
j_call: TRBJ1-1
d_call: .
v_call: TRBV30

cdr3_aa: CASSVEGSGSTDTQYF
cdr3_nt: TGCGCCAGCAGTGTTGAGGGAAGCGGGAGCACAGATACGCAGTATTTT
clone_size: .
j_call: TRBJ2-3
d_call: .
v_call: TRBV10-2

cdr3_aa: CASSVGGAADTQYF
cdr3_nt: TGTGCCAGCAGTGTTGGGGGCGCGGCAGATACGCAGTATTTT
clone_size: .
j_call: TRBJ2-3
d_call: .
v_call: TRBV28

cdr3_aa: CASSPTGTGYEQYF
cdr3_nt: TGTGCCAGCTCACCAACCGGGACAGGTTACGAGCAGTACTTC
clone_size: .
j_call: TRBJ2-7
d_call: TRBD1
v_call: TRBV18

cdr3_aa: CASRRDIEKLFF
cdr3_nt: TGTGCCAGCAGGAGGGACATCGAAAAACTGTTTTTT
clone_size: .
j_call: TRBJ1-4
d_call: .
v_call: TRBV2

cdr3_aa: CASSRGSGRQYEQYF
cdr3_nt: TGCGCCAGCAGCCGGGGGTCCGGGAGACAGTACGAGCAGTACTTC
clone_size: .
j_call: TRBJ2-7
d_call: .
v_call: TRBV5-1

cdr3_aa: CASSPDRGLSDTQYF
cdr3_nt: TGTGCCAGCAGCCCGGACAGGGGGTTATCTGATACGCAGTATTTT
clone_size: .
j_call: TRBJ2-3
d_call: TRBD1
v_call: TRBV11-2

cdr3_aa: CAWSVTGGGQPQHF
cdr3_nt: TGTGCCTGGAGTGTGACGGGAGGTGGACAGCCCCAGCATTTT
clone_size: .
j_call: TRBJ1-5
d_call: .
v_call: TRBV30